The T cell receptor (beta chain) described here comes from a study of low-dose radiotherapy and immunotherapy resistance in tumors. The length of the CDR3 is 16 residues. Trimming took 2 bases from V and 2 from J; bases not matched to a gene: 4. The germline gives CDR1 MNHEY, CDR2 SVGEGT. Time point described: after trial treatment. Treatment in this sample: LDRT plus nivolumab, ipilimumab, low-dose cyclophosphamide and aspirin (RACIN trial). Priming of first-strand cDNA relied on TRAV- and TRBV-specific primers (covering alpha and beta chains). With a constant-region primer and a V-primer adapter, TCRs were subjected to 20 to 25 PCR cycles of amplification. TCRdb ran MiXCR on the reads and lists one entry per CDR3 protein. The data contain about 58,000 distinct CDR3 sequences, 20% to 25% of them singletons.

The sequence was collected from a male donor with prostate cancer. The chain combines TRBV6-2 or TRBV6-3 with TRBJ2-7, with TRBD2 matching over 12 bases. The sequences come from PBMCs, collected after low-dose radiotherapy plus immunotherapy. Here the CDR3 reads CASSYATSGSPYEQYF. CDR3 DNA: TGTGCCAGCAGTTACGCGACTAGCGGGAGTCCCTACGAGCAGTACTTC.